A selection of T cell receptor beta chains follows, all from one sample in a study of control samples from healthy donors and cancer patients. Measured with immunoSEQ multiplex PCR; TCRdb has only the in-frame clones, and not every one. The sample includes around 140,000 clones, about nine tenths seen only once; the top ten take approximately 8%. The sequenced sample was PBMCs. The source of these receptors is a middle-aged man with head and neck cancer. The CDR3 runs from the conserved cysteine through the conserved F or W.

TRBV28	TRBJ2-7	CASSLSPGLGSGLYEQYF
TRBV12-5	TRBJ2-2	CASGLVGRAEDTGELFF
TRBV19	TRBJ2-1	CASSGGRVINEQFF
TRBV20-1	TRBJ2-7	CSAAPYEQYF
TRBV2	TRBJ1-2	CASRRVGANYGYTF
TRBV2	TRBJ2-5	CASSALEETQYF
TRBV6-4	TRBJ2-7	CAIRAGDRAWEQYF
TRBV6-5	TRBJ1-6	CASSYSTWGSRAPLHF
TRBV3-1/TRBV3-2	TRBJ1-2	CASSRGQVDYGYTF
TRBV5-1	TRBJ2-5	CASSFFRDTMGTQYF
TRBV6-5	TRBJ2-2	CASRPQGIGELFF
TRBV5-1	TRBJ2-3	CASSLEGITDTQYF
TRBV12-3/TRBV12-4	TRBJ2-1	CASSSRQGNEQFF
TRBV21-1	TRBJ2-1	CATDLPAGKICNEQFF
TRBV19	TRBJ1-5	CASSSPGPYYSNQPQHF
TRBV7-3	TRBJ1-1	CASSSRQGARNEAFF
TRBV25-1	TRBJ2-3	CASSDSDRGQDTQYF